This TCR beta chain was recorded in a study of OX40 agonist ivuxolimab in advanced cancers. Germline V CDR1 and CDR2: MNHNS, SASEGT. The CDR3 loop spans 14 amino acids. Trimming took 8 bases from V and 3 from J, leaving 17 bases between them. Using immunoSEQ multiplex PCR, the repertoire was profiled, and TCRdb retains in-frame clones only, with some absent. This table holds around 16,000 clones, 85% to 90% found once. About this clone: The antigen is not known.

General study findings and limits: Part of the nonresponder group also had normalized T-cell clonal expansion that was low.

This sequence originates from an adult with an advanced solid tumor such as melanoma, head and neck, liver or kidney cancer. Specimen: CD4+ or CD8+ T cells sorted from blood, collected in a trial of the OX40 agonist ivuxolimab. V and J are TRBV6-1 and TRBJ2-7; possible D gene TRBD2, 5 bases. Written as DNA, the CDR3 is TGTGCCAGCGGACCAGCGGTCGTCCTCTACGAGCAGTACTTC. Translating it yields CASGPAVVLYEQYF.